This passage covers 2 T cell receptor beta chains from one sample sequenced in a study of blood T cell repertoires in COVID-19. The table came from immunoSEQ multiplex PCR; TCRdb's copy has only in-frame clones and leaves some out. This table has 130,000 to 150,000 clones, about four fifths appearing once. What was sequenced was peripheral blood. The receptors derive from a human donor with acute or convalescent COVID-19. The donor label of this sample is uncertain.

The J gene is TRBJ2-2, the V gene TRBV9, with D possibly TRBD1 on 5 matching bases. The CDR3 is made up of 13 amino acids. Looked up from germline, CDR1 is SGDLS and CDR2 is YYNGEE. V was pared by 0 bases and J by 11 bases, with 11 bases between. DNA of the CDR3: TGTGCCAGCAGCGTAGCAGGGCAGGGTGAGCTGTTTTTT. It encodes CASSVAGQGELFF.

The genes are TRBV19 and TRBJ1-1; 8 nucleotides match TRBD1. Germline V gene sequence: CDR1 LNHDA, CDR2 SQIVND (reference sequence). V was clipped by 6 bases and J by 1 base; unmatched bases: 10. The CDR3 spans 16 residues. Written as DNA, the CDR3 is TGTGCCAGTAGAGAGACCGCCGGGACAGGGAACACTGAAGCTTTCTTT. This gives the protein CASRETAGTGNTEAFF.